This T cell receptor (beta chain) was identified in a study of immune cell composition in non-small cell lung cancer. Findings and caveats of the study: Smoking pack-years did not significantly correlate with tumour TCR-beta clonality. Adenocarcinomas with higher top tumour-associated clone frequency had more reactive TILs.

Concerning this clone itself: Its target is not known.

Germline V CDR1 and CDR2: SGHRS, YFSETQ. There are 15 residues in the CDR3. J lost 7 bases, V lost 4 bases, and 7 bases had no gene match. Assay used: immunoSEQ multiplex PCR; TCRdb lists only in-frame clones, some missing. In the table there are about 15,000 clones, about 69% of which are singletons. The V call is TRBV5-1, the J call TRBJ2-1; the match to TRBD1 covers 11 bases. The sample comprised lung tumor tissue. The clonotype originates from a human donor with non-small cell lung cancer. The CDR3 sequence is CASSGGTGGPNEQFF. Written as DNA, the CDR3 is TGCGCCAGCAGCGGCGGGACAGGGGGACCGAATGAGCAGTTCTTC.